What follows are 4 T cell receptor beta chains derived from one specimen sequenced in a study of CD8 T cells in Susac syndrome. Random hexamers were used to reverse transcribe the RNA input (roughly 0.5 to 1 ug). TCRdb reprocessed the immunoSEQ multiplex PCR reads via MiXCR and lists one record per CDR3 protein. This sample has approximately 50,000 distinct CDR3 sequences; 95% occur once, and the top ten carry 0.75%. Sequenced material: CD8+ T cells from PBMCs. The receptors derive from a human donor with Susac syndrome.

The chain uses TRBV4-3 and TRBJ2-7, with D perhaps TRBD2 (6 bases). Trimming removed 2 bases from V and 4 bases from J, with 18 bases in between. The CDR3 totals 16 residues. CDR1 LGHNA and CDR2 YSLEER come from the germline V gene. The CDR3 nucleotides are TGCGCCAGCAGCCAATACTACGGGGAGGCGAAGTACGAGCAGTACTTC. This translates into CASSQYYGEAKYEQYF.

The V gene is TRBV7-3, the J gene TRBJ2-1, with 8 bases aligning to TRBD2. V was pared by 1 base and J by 9 bases, with 11 bases of the junction left unmatched. The CDR3 is 16 residues long. Germline V gives CDR1 SGHTA, CDR2 FQGTGA. The CDR3 region has the DNA TGTGCCAGCAGCTTAAAAGGAGGGACTAGTAAAGTTGAGCAGTTCTTC. This gives the protein CASSLKGGTSKVEQFF.

The V and J genes are TRBV29-1 and TRBJ2-1; D gene uncertain. Germline V gene sequence: CDR1 SQVTM, CDR2 ANQGSEA. Trimming pared 3 bases from V and 0 bases from J, leaving 12 bases between. This CDR3 is built from 15 residues. This CDR3 reads CSVDKDTSSYNEQFF. The CDR3 coding sequence is TGCAGCGTTGATAAAGACACGAGCTCCTACAATGAGCAGTTCTTC.

The chain links TRBV2 to TRBJ2-1; D is possibly TRBD2 (5 bases). The CDR3 is made up of 11 amino acids. Germline loops: CDR1 SNHLY, CDR2 FYNNEI. With 10 bases removed from V and 6 bases from J, the gap between germline ends came to 10 bases. CDR3 sequence: CATRLSNEQFF. CDR3 DNA: TGTGCCACCCGACTAAGCAATGAGCAGTTCTTC.